One and the same sample provided the 4 T cell receptor beta chains below, sequenced in a study of OX40 agonist ivuxolimab in advanced cancers. Produced via immunoSEQ multiplex PCR; TCRdb's table is partial and in-frame only. The sample has over 55,000 clones; 90% to 95% are singletons. The sample was CD4+ or CD8+ T cells sorted from blood, taken in a trial of the OX40 agonist ivuxolimab. The receptors shown here come from an adult with an advanced solid tumor such as melanoma, head and neck, liver or kidney cancer.

V usage is TRBV10-3 and J usage is TRBJ2-3; 12 nucleotides align to TRBD2. Germline V gene data show CDR1 as ENHRY and CDR2 as SYGVKD. This CDR3 is built from 15 residues. The junction had 3 bases not matched to a gene; V was cut back by 2 bases and J by 6 bases. Here the CDR3 DNA reads TGTGCCATCAGTGAGAGCACTAGCGGGGGGGATACGCAGTATTTT. It encodes CAISESTSGGDTQYF.

V and J are TRBV10-3 and TRBJ1-3; D uncertain. The length of the CDR3 is 14 residues. Trimming shortened V by 0 bases and J by 2 bases, and 5 bases separated the two germline ends. Looked up from germline, CDR1 is ENHRY and CDR2 is SYGVKD. Here the CDR3 reads CAISESSTGNTIYF. In DNA form, the CDR3 reads TGTGCCATCAGTGAGTCTAGTACTGGAAACACCATATATTTT.

V usage is TRBV28 and J usage is TRBJ1-2; D is uncertain. The V gene's germline CDR1 is MDHEN and CDR2 SYDVKM. Trimming cost V 3 bases and J 4 bases, with 15 bases left between them. This CDR3 is built from 15 residues. CDR3: CASSLDNARSYGYTF. CDR3 nucleotides: TGTGCCAGCAGTTTGGATAACGCCCGGTCCTATGGCTACACCTTC.

The genes are TRBV5-1 and TRBJ2-5; possibly TRBD2 for D (5 bases). This CDR3 comprises 13 residues. V lost 5 bases, J lost 1 base, and 9 bases lay in between. Germline CDR1 SGHRS, CDR2 YFSETQ. The CDR3 is CASRVAFQETQYF. The CDR3, as DNA: TGCGCCAGCAGAGTAGCGTTCCAAGAGACCCAGTACTTC. Supplemented by reference TRBV5-1 and TRBJ2-5, the full variable domain reads KAGVTQTPRYLIKTRGQQVTLSCSPISGHRSVSWYQQTPGQGLQFLFEYFSETQRNKGNFPGRFSGRQFSNSRSEMNVSTLELGDSALYLCASRVAFQETQYFGPGTRLLVL.